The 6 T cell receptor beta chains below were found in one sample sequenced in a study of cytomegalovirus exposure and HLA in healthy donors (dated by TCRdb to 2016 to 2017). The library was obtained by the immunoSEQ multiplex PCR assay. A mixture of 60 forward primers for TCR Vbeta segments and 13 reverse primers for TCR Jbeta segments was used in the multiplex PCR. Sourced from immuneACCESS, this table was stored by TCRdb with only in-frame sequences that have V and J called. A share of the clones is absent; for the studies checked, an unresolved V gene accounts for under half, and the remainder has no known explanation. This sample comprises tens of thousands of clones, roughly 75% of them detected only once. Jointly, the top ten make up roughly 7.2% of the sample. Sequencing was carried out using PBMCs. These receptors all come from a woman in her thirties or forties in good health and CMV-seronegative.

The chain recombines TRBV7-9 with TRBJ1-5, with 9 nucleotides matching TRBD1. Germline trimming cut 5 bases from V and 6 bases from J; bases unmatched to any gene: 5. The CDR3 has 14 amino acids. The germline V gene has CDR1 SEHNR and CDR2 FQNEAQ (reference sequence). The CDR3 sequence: CASSPGQGLQPQHF. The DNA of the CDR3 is TGTGCCAGCAGCCCGGGACAGGGTCTTCAGCCCCAGCATTTT.

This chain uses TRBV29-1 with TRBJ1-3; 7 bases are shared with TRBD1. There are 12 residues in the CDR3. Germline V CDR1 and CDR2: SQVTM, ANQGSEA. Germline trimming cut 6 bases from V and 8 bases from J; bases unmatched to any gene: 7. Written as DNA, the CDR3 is TGCAGCGTGAGAACAGGGGAGGACACCATATATTTT. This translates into CSVRTGEDTIYF.

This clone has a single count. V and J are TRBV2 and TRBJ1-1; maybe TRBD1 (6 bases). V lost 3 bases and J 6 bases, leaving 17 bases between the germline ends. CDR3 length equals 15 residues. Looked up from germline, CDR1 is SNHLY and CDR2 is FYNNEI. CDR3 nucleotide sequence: TGTGCCAGCAGTGAGGGGGCCCCCCGAGGGTCTGAAGCTTTCTTT. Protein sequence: CASSEGAPRGSEAFF.

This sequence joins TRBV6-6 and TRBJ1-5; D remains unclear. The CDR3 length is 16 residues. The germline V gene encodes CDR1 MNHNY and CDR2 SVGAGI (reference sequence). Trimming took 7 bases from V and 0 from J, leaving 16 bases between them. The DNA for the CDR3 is TGTGCCAGCACCATATCGAGGATTAATAGCAATCAGCCCCAGCATTTT. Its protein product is CASTISRINSNQPQHF.

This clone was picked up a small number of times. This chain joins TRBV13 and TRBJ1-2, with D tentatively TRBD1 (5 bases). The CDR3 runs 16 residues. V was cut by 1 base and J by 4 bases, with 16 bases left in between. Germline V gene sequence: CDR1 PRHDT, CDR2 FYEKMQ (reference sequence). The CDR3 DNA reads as TGTGCCAGCAGCTTAGAGGGGAGGATAGCTCGCTATGGCTACACCTTC. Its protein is CASSLEGRIARYGYTF.

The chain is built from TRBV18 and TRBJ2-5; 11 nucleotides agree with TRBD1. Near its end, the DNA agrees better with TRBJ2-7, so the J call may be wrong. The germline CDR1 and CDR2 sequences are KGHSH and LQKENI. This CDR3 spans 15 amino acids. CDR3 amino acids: CASSLGGQGAYEQYF. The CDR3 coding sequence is TGTGCCAGCTCACTTGGAGGACAGGGGGCTTACGAGCAGTACTTC.